The 10 T cell receptor beta chains below were found in one sample sequenced in a study of glioma-infiltrating T cells (TCRdb year 2016). TCRdb shows the sequencer as Illumina MiSeq. The iRepertoire nested amplicon-rescue multiplex PCR (arm-PCR) platform was used to amplify TCR alpha and beta CDR3 regions from RNA. The public reads were reprocessed in TCRdb via fastp at Q25 and MiXCR, keeping in-frame beta chains. Duplicate CDR3 protein sequences are folded into a single record with the most common DNA and genes. Counted in this sample were 150,000 or so distinct CDR3 sequences; around 40% of them appeared once. The top ten constitute 20% to 25% of the sample. The sequencing input was glioma tissue, nonneoplastic brain tissue, or PBMCs (not recorded which). The receptor set was obtained from a human donor with low-grade glioma or glioblastoma, undergoing nonglioma brain surgery, or in good health (not recorded which).

This rearrangement joins TRBV2 to TRBJ2-3, with a possible D match to TRBD2 (5 bases). Germline lookup yields CDR1 SNHLY and CDR2 FYNNEI. Trimming took off 8 bases at V and 10 bases at J, with 13 bases between the two ends. The CDR3 totals 11 residues. The CDR3 DNA reads as TGTGCCAGCTTACTAGTCCGAGCGCAGTATTTT. This translates into CASLLVRAQYF.

This clonotype was seen just once. This chain joins TRBV20-1 and TRBJ1-1, with TRBD1 as a possible D gene (6 bases). Germline V gives CDR1 DFQATT, CDR2 SNEGSKA (reference sequence). V lost 5 bases and J lost 4, with 14 bases in between. The CDR3 sequence is 13 residues long. This CDR3 is CSAGSGTPTEAFF. The CDR3 DNA follows: TGCAGTGCTGGCTCCGGGACACCCACTGAAGCTTTCTTT.

Points on this clonotype: One base away lies a much larger clone, so this may be a sequencing read error. The gene calls are TRBV6-6 and TRBJ2-5; weak D call: TRBD2 (7 bases). Germline CDR1 MNHNY, CDR2 SVGAGI (reference sequence). There are 15 residues in the CDR3. V lost 8 bases and J lost 3, with 19 bases in between. In DNA, the CDR3 is TGTGCCAGCCGAAAACGGGGGGCGCGTGAAGAGACCCAGTACTTC. This gives the protein CASRKRGAREETQYF.

This clonotype was seen more than once but under ten times. The chain has TRBV2 and TRBJ1-5, with 8 bases lining up with TRBD1. The V segment lost 6 bases and the J segment 4 bases; nucleotides outside the gene matches: 8. This CDR3 is 15 amino acids long. Germline loops: CDR1 SNHLY, CDR2 FYNNEI. The chain's CDR3 is CASSAGTGINQPQHF. Here the CDR3 DNA reads TGTGCCAGCAGCGCCGGGACAGGTATAAATCAGCCCCAGCATTTT. Together with reference TRBV2 and TRBJ1-5, the CDR3 gives the full variable domain: EPEVTQTPSHQVTQMGQEVILRCVPISNHLYFYWYRQILGQKVEFLVSFYNNEISEKSEIFDDQFSVERPDGSNFTLKIRSTKLEDSAMYFCASSAGTGINQPQHFGDGTRLSIL.

The V gene is TRBV27, the J gene TRBJ2-7; D may be TRBD2 (5 bases). CDR3 length: 15 residues. V lost 0 bases, J lost 4 bases, and 13 bases lay in between. CDR1 MNHEY and CDR2 SMNVEV come from the germline V gene (reference sequence). CDR3 region: CASSLSFGETYEQYF. The CDR3 DNA reads TGTGCCAGCAGTTTATCGTTCGGGGAGACTTACGAGCAGTACTTC.

The rearrangement uses TRBV7-2 and TRBJ2-3; the D call may be TRBD1 or TRBD2 (6 bases each). This CDR3 is 16 amino acids long. Trimming stripped 5 bases from V and 0 bases from J, with 15 bases between. CDR1 is SGHTA and CDR2 is FQGNSA in the germline V gene. The CDR3 region has the DNA TGTGCCAGCAGCCCAAAAAGGGGGACTAGCACAGATACGCAGTATTTT. Translation gives CASSPKRGTSTDTQYF.

The chain employs TRBV9 and TRBJ1-1, with D uncertain. Between the trimmed V and J ends, which lost 0 bases and 2 bases, there was a span of 11 bases. This CDR3 has 15 amino acids. CDR1 is SGDLS, CDR2 YYNGEE, per germline. In DNA form, the CDR3 reads TGTGCCAGCAGCGTAGCTCTGGAGGACAACACTGAAGCTTTCTTT. Its translation is CASSVALEDNTEAFF.

The chain couples TRBV3-1 to TRBJ2-7; TRBD1 matches at 10 bases. There are 15 residues in the CDR3. Germline V gene sequence: CDR1 LGHDT, CDR2 YNNKEL (reference sequence). V was pared by 7 bases and J by 3 bases, with 9 bases of the junction left unmatched. CDR3 sequence reads: CASTLGTGVNYEQYF. DNA of the CDR3: TGTGCCAGCACCCTGGGGACAGGGGTAAACTACGAGCAGTACTTC.

The chain links TRBV10-2 to TRBJ1-1, with D perhaps TRBD1 (5 bases). CDR1 is WSHSY and CDR2 is SAAADI in the germline V gene. The CDR3 has 12 residues. Trimming stripped 5 bases from V and 8 bases from J, with 12 bases between. CDR3 in DNA: TGCGCCAGCAGTACCCGGGCAGGGGAAGCTTTCTTT. The encoded protein is CASSTRAGEAFF.

The V gene is TRBV28, the J gene TRBJ2-5; D tentatively reads TRBD1 or TRBD2 (5 bases each). The CDR3 is 14 residues long. Per germline, CDR1 MDHEN and CDR2 SYDVKM. V lost 6 bases and J 0 bases, leaving 11 bases between the germline ends. CDR3 protein: CASSFGADQETQYF. In DNA form, the CDR3 reads TGTGCCAGCAGCTTCGGGGCTGACCAAGAGACCCAGTACTTC.